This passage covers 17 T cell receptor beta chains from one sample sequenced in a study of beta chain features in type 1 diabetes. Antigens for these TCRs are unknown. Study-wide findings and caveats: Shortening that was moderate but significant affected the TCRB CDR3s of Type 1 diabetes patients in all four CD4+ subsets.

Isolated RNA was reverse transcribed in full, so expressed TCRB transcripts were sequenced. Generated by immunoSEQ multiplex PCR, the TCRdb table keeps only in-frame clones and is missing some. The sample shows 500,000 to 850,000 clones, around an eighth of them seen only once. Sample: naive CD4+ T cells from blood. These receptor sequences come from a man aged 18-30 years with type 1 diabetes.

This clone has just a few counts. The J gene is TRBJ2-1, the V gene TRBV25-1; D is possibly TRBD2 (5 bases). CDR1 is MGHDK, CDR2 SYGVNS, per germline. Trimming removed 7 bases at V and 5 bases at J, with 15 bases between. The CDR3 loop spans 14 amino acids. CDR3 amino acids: CASNKEAWNNEQFF. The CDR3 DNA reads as TGTGCCAGCAACAAGGAGGCGTGGAACAATGAGCAGTTCTTC. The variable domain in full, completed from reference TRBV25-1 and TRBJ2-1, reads EADIYQTPRYLVIGTGKKITLECSQTMGHDKMYWYQQDPGMELHLIHYSYGVNSTEKGDLSSESTVSRIRTEHFPLTLESARPSHTSQYLCASNKEAWNNEQFFGPGTRLTVL.

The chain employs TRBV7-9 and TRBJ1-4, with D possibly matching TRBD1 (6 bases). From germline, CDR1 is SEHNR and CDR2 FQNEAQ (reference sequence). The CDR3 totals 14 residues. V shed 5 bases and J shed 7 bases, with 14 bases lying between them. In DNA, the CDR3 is TGTGCCAGCAGCCACGACAGGAACTTTGAAAAACTGTTTTTT. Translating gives CASSHDRNFEKLFF. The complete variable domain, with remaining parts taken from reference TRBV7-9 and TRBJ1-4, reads DTGVSQNPRHKITKRGQNVTFRCDPISEHNRLYWYRQTLGQGPEFLTYFQNEAQLEKSRLLSDRFSAERPKGSFSTLEIQRTEQGDSAMYLCASSHDRNFEKLFFGSGTQLSVL.

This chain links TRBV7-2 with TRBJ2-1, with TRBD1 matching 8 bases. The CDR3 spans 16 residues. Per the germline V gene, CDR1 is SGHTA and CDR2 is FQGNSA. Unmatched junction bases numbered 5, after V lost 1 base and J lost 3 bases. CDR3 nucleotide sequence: TGTGCCAGCAGCTTAGGCGGGACAGGTCTCTACAATGAGCAGTTCTTC. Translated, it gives CASSLGGTGLYNEQFF.

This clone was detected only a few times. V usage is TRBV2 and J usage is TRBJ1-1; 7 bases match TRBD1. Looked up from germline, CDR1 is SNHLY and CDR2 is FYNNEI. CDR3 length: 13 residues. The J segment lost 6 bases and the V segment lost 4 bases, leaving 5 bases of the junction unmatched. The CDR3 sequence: CASSGSTGAEAFF. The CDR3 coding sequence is TGTGCCAGCAGTGGGAGTACAGGGGCTGAAGCTTTCTTT.

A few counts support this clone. CDR3 DNA: TGTGCCTGGAGCCCAGTAGGGACACTAAACTACAATGAGCAGTTCTTC. It is translated as CAWSPVGTLNYNEQFF. The rearrangement joins TRBV30 to TRBJ2-1, with a tentative D call TRBD1 (6 bases). This CDR3 spans 16 amino acids. CDR1 is GTSNPN, CDR2 SVGIG, per germline (reference sequence). The V end was cut by 3 bases, the J end by 3 bases, with 18 bases between. The entire variable domain, with the rest obtained from reference TRBV30 and TRBJ2-1, is as follows: SQTIHQWPATLVQPVGSPLSLECTVEGTSNPNLYWYRQAAGRGLQLLFYSVGIGQISSEVPQNLSASRPQDRQFILSSKKLLLSDSGFYLCAWSPVGTLNYNEQFFGPGTRLTVL.

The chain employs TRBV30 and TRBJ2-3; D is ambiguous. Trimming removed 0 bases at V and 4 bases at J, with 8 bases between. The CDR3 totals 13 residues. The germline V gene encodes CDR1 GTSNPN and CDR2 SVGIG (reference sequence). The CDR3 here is CAWSVVLADTQYF. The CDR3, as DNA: TGTGCCTGGAGTGTAGTTCTGGCAGATACGCAGTATTTT.

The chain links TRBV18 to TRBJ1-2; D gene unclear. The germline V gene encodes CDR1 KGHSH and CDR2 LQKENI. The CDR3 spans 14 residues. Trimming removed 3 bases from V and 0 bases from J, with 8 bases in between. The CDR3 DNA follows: TGTGCCAGCTCACCTGACAAAGCTAACTATGGCTACACCTTC. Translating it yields CASSPDKANYGYTF.

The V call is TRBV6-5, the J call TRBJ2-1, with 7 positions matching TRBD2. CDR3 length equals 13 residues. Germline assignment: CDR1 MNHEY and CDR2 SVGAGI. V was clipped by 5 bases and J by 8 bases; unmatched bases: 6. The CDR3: CASSLGAGDEQFF. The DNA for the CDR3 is TGTGCCAGCAGTCTCGGCGCGGGGGATGAGCAGTTCTTC.

CDR3 nucleotide sequence: TGTGCCACCAGCAGAGAGGGTGGCACGATGACCTACGAGCAGTACTTC. Translating it yields CATSREGGTMTYEQYF. The gene calls are TRBV15 and TRBJ2-7; D not resolved. The germline CDR1 and CDR2 sequences are LNHNV and YYDKDF (reference sequence). The CDR3 covers 16 residues. V was clipped by 0 bases and J by 2 bases, with 14 bases between them.

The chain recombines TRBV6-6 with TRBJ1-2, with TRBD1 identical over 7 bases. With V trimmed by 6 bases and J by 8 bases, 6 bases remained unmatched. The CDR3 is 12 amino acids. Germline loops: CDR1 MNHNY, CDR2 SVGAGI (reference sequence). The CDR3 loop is CASRAGGGGYTF. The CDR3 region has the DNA TGTGCCAGCAGGGCAGGGGGAGGGGGCTACACCTTC.

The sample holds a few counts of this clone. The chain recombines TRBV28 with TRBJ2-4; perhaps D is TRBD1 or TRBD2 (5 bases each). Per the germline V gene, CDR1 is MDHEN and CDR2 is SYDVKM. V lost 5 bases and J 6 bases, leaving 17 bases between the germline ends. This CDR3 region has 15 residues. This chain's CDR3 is CASSLVAGTRNIQYF. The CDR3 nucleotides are TGTGCCAGCAGTCTGGTCGCCGGGACCCGAAACATTCAGTACTTC. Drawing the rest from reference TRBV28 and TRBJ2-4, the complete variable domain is DVKVTQSSRYLVKRTGEKVFLECVQDMDHENMFWYRQDPGLGLRLIYFSYDVKMKEKGDIPEGYSVSREKKERFSLILESASTNQTSMYLCASSLVAGTRNIQYFGAGTRLSVL.

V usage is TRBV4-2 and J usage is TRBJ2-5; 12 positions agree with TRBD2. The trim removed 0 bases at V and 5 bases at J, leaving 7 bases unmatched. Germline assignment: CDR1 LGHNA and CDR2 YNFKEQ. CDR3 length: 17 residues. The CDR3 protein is CASSQEGLAGGPETQYF. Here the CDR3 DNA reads TGTGCCAGCAGCCAAGAGGGGCTAGCGGGAGGGCCCGAGACCCAGTACTTC.

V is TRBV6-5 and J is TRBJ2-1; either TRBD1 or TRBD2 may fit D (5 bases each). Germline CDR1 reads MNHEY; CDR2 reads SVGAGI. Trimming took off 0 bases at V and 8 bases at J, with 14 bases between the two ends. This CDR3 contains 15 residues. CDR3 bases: TGTGCCAGCAGTTACTCGGGGACCTGGGATGATGAGCAGTTCTTC. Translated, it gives CASSYSGTWDDEQFF.

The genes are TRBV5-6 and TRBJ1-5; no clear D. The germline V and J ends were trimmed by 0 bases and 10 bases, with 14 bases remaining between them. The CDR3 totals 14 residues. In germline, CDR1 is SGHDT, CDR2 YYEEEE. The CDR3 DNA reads TGTGCCAGCAGCTTGGCGCAGGCCAGAAAACCCCAGCATTTT. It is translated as CASSLAQARKPQHF.

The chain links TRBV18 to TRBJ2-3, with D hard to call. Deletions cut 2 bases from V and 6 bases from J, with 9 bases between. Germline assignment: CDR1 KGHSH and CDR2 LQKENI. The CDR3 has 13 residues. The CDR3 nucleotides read TGTGCCAGCTCACCAGATCCGACCGATACGCAGTATTTT. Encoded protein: CASSPDPTDTQYF.

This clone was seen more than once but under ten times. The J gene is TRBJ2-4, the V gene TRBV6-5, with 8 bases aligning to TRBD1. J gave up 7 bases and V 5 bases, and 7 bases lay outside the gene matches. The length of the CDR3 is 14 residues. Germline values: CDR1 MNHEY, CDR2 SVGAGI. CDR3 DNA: TGTGCCAGCAGTCGCGGACAGGGCGGGAACATTCAGTACTTC. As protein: CASSRGQGGNIQYF.

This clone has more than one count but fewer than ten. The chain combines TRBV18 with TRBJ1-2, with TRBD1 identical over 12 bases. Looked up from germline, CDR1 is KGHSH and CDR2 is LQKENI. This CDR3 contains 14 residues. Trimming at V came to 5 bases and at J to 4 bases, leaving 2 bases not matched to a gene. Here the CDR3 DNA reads TGTGCCAGCTCAAGGGACAGGGGGCTCTATGGCTACACCTTC. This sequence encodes CASSRDRGLYGYTF.